What follows are 25 T cell receptor beta chains derived from one specimen sequenced in a study of cytomegalovirus exposure and HLA in healthy donors. Libraries were prepared by immunoSEQ multiplex PCR; TCRdb keeps only in-frame clonotypes and omits some of them. The sample gives tens of thousands of clones, 90% to 95% of which show up once; around 3.5% is in the top ten. Sequencing used PBMCs. The receptors derive from a woman aged 25 to 39 in good health and CMV-seronegative.

The rearrangement joins TRBV9 to TRBJ1-1, with TRBD1 matching 7 bases. This CDR3 region has 16 residues. Germline CDR1 and CDR2: SGDLS and YYNGEE. Trimming took 2 bases from V and 7 from J; bases not matched to a gene: 14. The CDR3: CASSVHIGTVGIEAFF. DNA for the CDR3: TGTGCCAGCAGCGTTCATATCGGGACAGTGGGAATTGAAGCTTTCTTT.

The chain is built from TRBV25-1 and TRBJ1-1, with a possible D match to TRBD1 (6 bases). CDR3 length: 13 amino acids. Germline V lookup: CDR1 MGHDK, CDR2 SYGVNS. V was cut by 5 bases and J by 4 bases, with 11 bases left in between. CDR3 in amino acids: CASSQTGFTEAFF. As DNA, the CDR3 is TGTGCCAGCAGTCAAACAGGGTTCACTGAAGCTTTCTTT.

The rearrangement joins TRBV7-9 to TRBJ1-2; possibly TRBD1 for D (6 bases). The germline V gene encodes CDR1 SEHNR and CDR2 FQNEAQ (reference sequence). V lost 5 bases, J lost 7 bases, and 14 bases lay in between. This CDR3 contains 13 residues. The CDR3 sequence: CASSAPGASGYTF. CDR3 DNA: TGTGCCAGCAGCGCACCAGGGGCGTCTGGCTACACCTTC.

The chain combines TRBV7-3 with TRBJ2-1; TRBD1 is a possible D gene (6 bases). This CDR3 has 15 residues. Trimming stripped 1 base from V and 6 bases from J, with 13 bases between. The germline gives CDR1 SGHTA, CDR2 FQGTGA. The CDR3 nucleotides are TGTGCCAGCAGCTTAAGGGGGACACATAGCAATGAGCAGTTCTTC. Protein sequence: CASSLRGTHSNEQFF.

The V and J genes are TRBV19 and TRBJ1-3; 9 positions match TRBD1. Looked up from germline, CDR1 is LNHDA and CDR2 is SQIVND (reference sequence). The CDR3 runs to 20 residues. Trimming cost V 4 bases and J 2 bases; bases outside gene matches: 18. CDR3 loop: CASSTLRGAEGQGPGNTIYF. DNA for the CDR3: TGTGCCAGTAGTACCCTCAGGGGCGCCGAAGGACAGGGGCCTGGAAACACCATATATTTT.

The rearrangement uses TRBV6-4 and TRBJ2-5; D is perhaps TRBD2 (5 bases). The V end lost 4 bases, the J end lost 4 bases, and 10 bases lay between the germline ends. Germline CDR1 reads MRHNA; CDR2 reads SNTAGT. There are 13 residues in the CDR3. The CDR3 protein is CASSGGSGETQYF. The CDR3 bases are TGTGCCAGCAGTGGAGGGTCCGGAGAGACCCAGTACTTC.

This clone was counted only a few times. The V gene is TRBV7-9, the J gene TRBJ2-1; D gene uncertain. Germline V gene data show CDR1 as SEHNR and CDR2 as FQNEAQ (reference sequence). The CDR3 is 12 residues long. V lost 4 bases to trimming and J lost 6 bases, with 7 bases between them. The CDR3 nucleotides read TGTGCCAGCAGCTCCATTAGCAATGAGCAGTTCTTC. It encodes CASSSISNEQFF.

V is TRBV11-2 and J is TRBJ2-1; 11 positions agree with TRBD2. Germline V gives CDR1 SGHAT, CDR2 FQNNGV. The CDR3 consists of 15 residues. With V trimmed by 5 bases and J by 6 bases, 6 bases remained unmatched. CDR3 sequence: CASSELAGGINEQFF. CDR3 bases: TGTGCCAGCAGCGAATTAGCGGGAGGGATCAATGAGCAGTTCTTC. The entire variable domain, with the rest obtained from reference TRBV11-2 and TRBJ2-1, is as follows: EAGVAQSPRYKIIEKRQSVAFWCNPISGHATLYWYQQILGQGPKLLIQFQNNGVVDDSQLPKDRFSAERLKGVDSTLKIQPAKLEDSAVYLCASSELAGGINEQFFGPGTRLTVL.

This chain uses TRBV27 with TRBJ1-3; D might be TRBD1 (6 bases). The CDR3 is made up of 15 amino acids. Germline V gene data show CDR1 as MNHEY and CDR2 as SMNVEV (reference sequence). V was clipped by 5 bases and J by 0 bases, with 11 bases between them. The CDR3 reads CASSPGHFSGNTIYF. The CDR3 DNA sequence: TGTGCCAGCAGTCCGGGACACTTCTCTGGAAACACCATATATTTT.

The genes are TRBV21-1 and TRBJ2-3; whether TRBD1, the table's D call, matches the DNA was not checked. TRBV21-1 is annotated as a pseudogene. The CDR3 is made up of 15 amino acids. CDR3 in amino acids: CASSKQGYPTDTQYF. The CDR3 DNA follows: TGTGCCAGCAGCAAACAGGGGTACCCCACAGATACGCAGTATTTT.

This chain links TRBV25-1 with TRBJ2-5, with 9 bases identical to TRBD1. V shed 3 bases and J 5 bases; nucleotides not matched to a gene: 7. The CDR3 covers 15 residues. Germline CDR1 is MGHDK and CDR2 is SYGVNS. The CDR3 is CASSDYRGQGETQYF. The CDR3, as DNA: TGTGCCAGCAGTGACTACAGGGGGCAGGGGGAGACCCAGTACTTC.

The chain is built from TRBV10-3 and TRBJ2-1; unclear D gene. V was clipped by 2 bases and J by 0 bases, with 14 bases between them. This CDR3 spans 17 amino acids. CDR1 is ENHRY and CDR2 is SYGVKD in the germline V gene. The CDR3, as DNA: TGTGCCATCAGTGAGGGGCTTGCCCCGAGCTCCTACAATGAGCAGTTCTTC. This gives the protein CAISEGLAPSSYNEQFF.

The CDR3: CASSKLENTDTQYF. In DNA form, the CDR3 reads TGTGCCAGCAGTAAGCTAGAAAACACAGATACGCAGTATTTT. The chain employs TRBV6-4 and TRBJ2-3; D is unclear. In germline, CDR1 is MRHNA, CDR2 SNTAGT. The CDR3 spans 14 residues. The V end lost 5 bases, the J end lost 2 bases, and 11 bases lay between the germline ends.

The V gene is TRBV5-1, the J gene TRBJ2-5, with D possibly being TRBD2 (7 bases). The germline gives CDR1 SGHRS, CDR2 YFSETQ. The germline V and J ends were trimmed by 4 bases and 5 bases, with 18 bases remaining between them. CDR3 length equals 15 residues. The CDR3 DNA reads as TGCGCCAGCAGCCCGGAGAGGGGGGGTAGGGAGACCCAGTACTTC. Translating it yields CASSPERGGRETQYF.

The J gene is TRBJ2-2, the V gene TRBV2; maybe TRBD2 (5 bases). The germline V gene encodes CDR1 SNHLY and CDR2 FYNNEI. Trimming cost V 6 bases and J 7 bases, with 15 bases left between them. The CDR3 extends over 14 amino acids. The CDR3 is CASRTYMEVGELFF. DNA of the CDR3: TGTGCCAGCAGGACCTACATGGAGGTCGGGGAGCTGTTTTTT.

This clone was seen a single time. The chain joins TRBV6-1 to TRBJ1-4; no definite D call. Germline-derived CDR1 and CDR2 are MNHNS and SASEGT. This CDR3 comprises 14 residues. V was clipped by 9 bases and J by 3 bases, with 14 bases between them. CDR3 residues: CASSAGKANEKLFF. The CDR3 nucleotides are TGTGCCAGTTCCGCCGGGAAGGCTAATGAAAAACTGTTTTTT.

This rearrangement joins TRBV7-6 to TRBJ1-3; 7 nucleotides align to TRBD1. Germline V gene lookup returns CDR1 SGHVS and CDR2 FNYEAQ. The trim removed 4 bases at V and 0 bases at J, leaving 15 bases unmatched. The CDR3 totals 19 residues. The CDR3 reads CASSSTTISGTVSGNTIYF. In nucleotides, the CDR3 is TGTGCCAGCAGCTCAACAACAATTTCCGGGACAGTCTCTGGAAACACCATATATTTT.

This rearrangement joins TRBV9 to TRBJ1-2, with 8 bases aligning to TRBD1. Germline V gene data show CDR1 as SGDLS and CDR2 as YYNGEE. There are 12 residues in the CDR3. Trimming took 2 bases from V and 8 from J; bases not matched to a gene: 2. The CDR3 reads CASSVDRGGYTF. The CDR3 DNA sequence: TGTGCCAGCAGCGTCGACAGGGGCGGCTACACCTTC.

The genes are TRBV5-1 and TRBJ2-7; 11 bases are a match to TRBD2. The trim removed 7 bases at V and 3 bases at J, leaving 6 bases unmatched. CDR1 and CDR2 from the germline V gene are SGHRS and YFSETQ. This CDR3 has 14 residues. The CDR3 loop reads CASATSGGFYEQYF. CDR3 sequence (DNA): TGCGCCAGCGCTACTAGCGGGGGTTTCTACGAGCAGTACTTC.

For the CDR3, the DNA is TGCGCCAGCAGCTATGAGGGATTCTCTGGCTACACCTTC. It is translated as CASSYEGFSGYTF. V usage is TRBV5-1 and J usage is TRBJ1-2; D gene ambiguous. The CDR3 is made up of 13 amino acids. CDR1 SGHRS and CDR2 YFSETQ come from the germline V gene. V dropped 3 bases and J dropped 7 bases, with 13 bases sitting between them.

The rearrangement uses TRBV28 and TRBJ1-6; maybe TRBD1 (5 bases). The CDR3 is made up of 15 amino acids. The V end was cut by 7 bases, the J end by 2 bases, with 12 bases between. Germline assignment: CDR1 MDHEN and CDR2 SYDVKM. The chain's CDR3 is CASTDSVTYNSPLHF. The CDR3 DNA reads TGTGCCAGCACCGACAGCGTAACCTATAATTCACCCCTCCACTTT.

V and J are TRBV7-9 and TRBJ2-7; 7 nucleotides line up with TRBD2. The CDR3 length is 13 residues. Germline V gene lookup returns CDR1 SEHNR and CDR2 FQNEAQ (reference sequence). Trimming removed 3 bases from V and 5 bases from J; junction bases left unmatched: 4. CDR3 amino acids: CASSLAGEHEQYF. The CDR3 DNA is TGTGCCAGCAGCTTGGCGGGAGAACACGAGCAGTACTTC.

The rearrangement links TRBV19 to TRBJ1-2; no reliable D call. The V end was cut by 6 bases, the J end by 1 base, with 6 bases between. Germline CDR1 is LNHDA and CDR2 is SQIVND (reference sequence). CDR3 length equals 12 residues. CDR3 DNA sequence: TGTGCCAGTAGCCAGGATAACTATGGCTACACCTTC. Translating it yields CASSQDNYGYTF.

The V call is TRBV28, the J call TRBJ2-7; TRBD2 is a possible D gene (5 bases). The CDR3 consists of 18 residues. The germline V gene encodes CDR1 MDHEN and CDR2 SYDVKM. V lost 4 bases and J 3 bases, leaving 25 bases between the germline ends. CDR3 coding DNA: TGTGCCAGCAGTTCATATACCAAACGCTTAGGGAGCCGCTACGAGCAGTACTTC. It specifies CASSSYTKRLGSRYEQYF.

The chain links TRBV2 to TRBJ2-5; 9 nucleotides line up with TRBD2. The junction had 16 bases not matched to a gene; V was cut back by 4 bases and J by 4 bases. CDR1 and CDR2 (germline): SNHLY, FYNNEI. The CDR3 covers 18 residues. CDR3 residues: CASSGPLAGGPRGETQYF. The CDR3 region has the DNA TGTGCCAGCAGTGGACCGCTGGCGGGGGGGCCTAGAGGAGAGACCCAGTACTTC.